The sequence of this TCR beta chain was determined in a study of T cell clonality in common variable immunodeficiency. Study-level results: Patient heterogeneity in the CVID cohort limited correlations between repertoire features and clinical complications. Common variable immunodeficiency TCR beta sequences reportedly had fewer deletions and N-nucleotide insertions.

The CDR3 is 16 amino acids. The V gene lost 3 bases and the J gene lost 0 bases, with 16 bases spanning the gap. Germline CDR1 is DFQATT and CDR2 is SNEGSKA (reference sequence). Blood samples were heparinized, about 5 to 8 ml per donor. This clone was counted ten times or more. Antigen unknown. The read falls 3 residues short of the CDR3 end, and the missing part is taken from the germline J gene. The assay was immunoSEQ multiplex PCR, and TCRdb's table has in-frame clones only and misses some. Listed for the sample are tens of thousands of clones, none seen a single time. Sequenced sample: peripheral blood mononuclear cells. The chain carries TRBV20-1 and TRBJ2-3; tentative D call: TRBD2 (6 bases). This receptor was obtained from a person between 18 and 75 years old in good health. The covered CDR3 bases are TGCAGTGCTAGGGCCCACGGGGGAGCCAGCACAGATACG. It is translated as CSARAHGGASTDT. The entire CDR3 protein reads CSARAHGGASTDTQYF.